This entry lists 2 T cell receptor beta chains sequenced from one sample in a study of lymphopenia after photon versus proton radiotherapy. Generated by immunoSEQ multiplex PCR, the TCRdb table keeps only in-frame clones and is missing some. The table has approximately 25,000 clones, 80% to 90% seen once. The input for sequencing was peripheral blood, taken from a patient treated with photon-based radiotherapy. These TCRs come from a man aged 50-59 years with gastric cancer.

The V gene is TRBV6-1, the J gene TRBJ2-7; perhaps TRBD1 as D (6 bases). Germline-derived CDR1 and CDR2 are MNHNS and SASEGT. The CDR3 loop spans 15 amino acids. V lost 5 bases and J lost 7, with 21 bases in between. The CDR3 DNA sequence: TGTGCCAGCAGTCGTGGGAACAGACAGGTGGATGAGCAGTACTTC. This translates into CASSRGNRQVDEQYF.

The J gene is TRBJ2-5, the V gene TRBV29-1; 12 bases agree with TRBD2. J was trimmed by 5 bases and V by 5 bases; bases with no gene match: 3. CDR3 size: 13 residues. In germline, CDR1 is SQVTM, CDR2 ANQGSEA. The CDR3 region is CSVRLAGDETQYF. The CDR3 nucleotides read TGCAGCGTTCGACTAGCGGGGGATGAGACCCAGTACTTC. The entire variable domain, with the rest obtained from reference TRBV29-1 and TRBJ2-5, is as follows: SAVISQKPSRDICQRGTSLTIQCQVDSQVTMMFWYRQQPGQSLTLIATANQGSEATYESGFVIDKFPISRPNLTFSTLTVSNMSPEDSSIYLCSVRLAGDETQYFGPGTRLLVL.